Each of the 29 T cell receptor beta chains below was sequenced from the same sample in a study of cytomegalovirus exposure and HLA in healthy donors. TCRdb's copy holds only in-frame clones and misses some; the assay was immunoSEQ multiplex PCR. The sample shows about 180,000 clones, 85% of them seen only once. The source material was PBMCs. The source is a man aged 18 to 30 in good health and CMV-seropositive.

This chain connects TRBV5-6 to TRBJ2-1; the match to TRBD1 covers 10 bases. Germline assignment: CDR1 SGHDT and CDR2 YYEEEE. The CDR3 sequence is 15 residues long. V lost 2 bases, J lost 8 bases, and 7 bases stayed unmatched. CDR3 in DNA: TGTGCCAGCAGCTTCGGGACAGGGGTAATGGATGAGCAGTTCTTC. Its translation: CASSFGTGVMDEQFF.

The V and J genes are TRBV5-1 and TRBJ2-7; maybe TRBD2 (5 bases). The ends were cut back, 3 bases at V and 5 bases at J, with 18 bases in the middle. Looked up from germline, CDR1 is SGHRS and CDR2 is YFSETQ. This CDR3 is built from 15 residues. The CDR3 nucleotides are TGCGCCAGCAGCTGGCCTAGAGGAAAGAGGGACGAGCAGTACTTC. Protein product: CASSWPRGKRDEQYF.

The chain recombines TRBV18 with TRBJ2-3; D uncertain. The germline V and J ends were trimmed by 3 bases and 3 bases, with 4 bases remaining between them. CDR1 is KGHSH, CDR2 LQKENI, per germline. The CDR3 is 12 amino acids. The CDR3 spells CASSPQTDTQYF. In nucleotides, the CDR3 is TGTGCCAGCTCACCGCAGACAGATACGCAGTATTTT.

The V call is TRBV28, the J call TRBJ2-2, with 9 bases aligning to TRBD2. In germline, CDR1 is MDHEN, CDR2 SYDVKM. Trimming at V came to 1 base and at J to 0 bases, leaving 9 bases not matched to a gene. The CDR3 sequence is 19 residues long. The CDR3 region is CASSLSADPSGTNTGELFF. The CDR3 region has the DNA TGTGCCAGCAGTTTATCCGCGGATCCTAGCGGGACGAACACCGGGGAGCTGTTTTTT.

The chain couples TRBV5-1 to TRBJ1-1; a possible D gene is TRBD1 (5 bases). The CDR3 length is 16 residues. The V end was cut by 3 bases, the J end by 1 base, with 16 bases between. In germline, CDR1 is SGHRS, CDR2 YFSETQ. CDR3 nucleotides: TGCGCCAGCAGCTCGCCAACGACAGCCCAGAACACTGAAGCTTTCTTT. This translates into CASSSPTTAQNTEAFF.

A single count supports this clone. The same CDR3 is also encoded by other DNA sequences in this sample. The chain has TRBV19 and TRBJ2-7, with TRBD1 matching 8 bases. With V trimmed by 1 base and J by 3 bases, 2 bases remained unmatched. This CDR3 region has 14 residues. In germline, CDR1 is LNHDA, CDR2 SQIVND (reference sequence). Here the CDR3 reads CASSIGQGSYEQYF. Here the CDR3 DNA reads TGTGCCAGTAGTATAGGACAGGGGAGCTACGAGCAGTACTTC. Together with reference TRBV19 and TRBJ2-7, the CDR3 gives the full variable domain: DGGITQSPKYLFRKEGQNVTLSCEQNLNHDAMYWYRQDPGQGLRLIYYSQIVNDFQKGDIAEGYSVSREKKESFPLTVTSAQKNPTAFYLCASSIGQGSYEQYFGPGTRLTVT.

This rearrangement joins TRBV4-1 to TRBJ1-5; D is ambiguous. Trimming shortened V by 1 base and J by 4 bases, and 5 bases separated the two germline ends. CDR3 length equals 13 residues. Germline V gives CDR1 MGHRA, CDR2 YSYEKL. This CDR3 reads CASSQGPNQPQHF. For the CDR3, the DNA is TGCGCCAGCAGCCAAGGGCCTAATCAGCCCCAGCATTTT.

The chain links TRBV19 to TRBJ1-1; D uncertain. With 9 bases removed from V and 1 base from J, the gap between germline ends came to 12 bases. CDR3 length equals 13 residues. Germline V lookup: CDR1 LNHDA, CDR2 SQIVND (reference sequence). The CDR3 DNA sequence: TGTGCCAGCGGCCTCTCGGGGAACACTGAAGCTTTCTTT. The encoded protein is CASGLSGNTEAFF.

This sequence joins TRBV11-2 and TRBJ2-3; TRBD2 matches 8 bases. Per germline, CDR1 SGHAT and CDR2 FQNNGV. The V gene end was trimmed by 6 bases and the J gene end by 4 bases; junction bases not matched to a gene: 6. The CDR3 contains 14 residues. The CDR3 here is CASSPREGADTQYF. In nucleotides, the CDR3 is TGTGCCAGCAGTCCCCGGGAGGGAGCAGATACGCAGTATTTT. Filled out from reference TRBV11-2 and TRBJ2-3, the complete variable domain reads EAGVAQSPRYKIIEKRQSVAFWCNPISGHATLYWYQQILGQGPKLLIQFQNNGVVDDSQLPKDRFSAERLKGVDSTLKIQPAKLEDSAVYLCASSPREGADTQYFGPGTRLTVL.

This chain connects TRBV2 to TRBJ1-5, with 8 bases matching TRBD1. The CDR3 runs 16 residues. V was clipped by 4 bases and J by 11 bases; unmatched bases: 16. The germline V gene encodes CDR1 SNHLY and CDR2 FYNNEI. The CDR3 region has the DNA TGTGCCAGCAGTGGGACCACAGGGGGAGGCCCAGGGACCCAGCATTTT. This encodes CASSGTTGGGPGTQHF.

This clone was found a few times. The chain joins TRBV7-9 to TRBJ2-2, with 10 positions matching TRBD2. V lost 5 bases, J lost 4 bases, and 4 bases stayed unmatched. Germline CDR1 SEHNR, CDR2 FQNEAQ (reference sequence). This CDR3 is 15 amino acids long. CDR3 protein: CASSPSGRATGELFF. The DNA for the CDR3 is TGTGCCAGCAGCCCTAGCGGGAGAGCCACCGGGGAGCTGTTTTTT.

This clone was observed a few times. CDR3 sequence (DNA): TGTGCCAGCAGCTTACCGGGACTGGGGTTGAATGAGCAGTTCTTC. Its translation is CASSLPGLGLNEQFF. The gene calls are TRBV7-2 and TRBJ2-1, with TRBD2 as a possible D gene (6 bases). V shed 2 bases and J shed 7 bases, with 15 bases lying between them. The length of the CDR3 is 15 residues. The germline gives CDR1 SGHTA, CDR2 FQGNSA. The full variable domain, completed using reference TRBV7-2 and TRBJ2-1, is GAGVSQSPSNKVTEKGKDVELRCDPISGHTALYWYRQSLGQGLEFLIYFQGNSAPDKSGLPSDRFSAERTGGSVSTLTIQRTQQEDSAVYLCASSLPGLGLNEQFFGPGTRLTVL.

V gene TRBV6-1 combines with J gene TRBJ1-4, with D uncertain. The CDR3 runs 14 residues. The V gene's germline CDR1 is MNHNS and CDR2 SASEGT. The V end was cut by 8 bases, the J end by 5 bases, with 15 bases between. CDR3 in DNA: TGTGCCAGCCGGGGAGGGCCTCAGAATGAAAAACTGTTTTTT. It yields the protein CASRGGPQNEKLFF.

This chain connects TRBV7-2 to TRBJ2-3; tentative D call: TRBD2 (5 bases). Trimming removed 4 bases from V and 8 bases from J, with 19 bases in between. CDR3 length: 15 amino acids. Germline values: CDR1 SGHTA, CDR2 FQGNSA. CDR3 residues: CASSSESGNLGTQYF. The CDR3 nucleotides read TGTGCCAGCAGCTCAGAGTCGGGGAACCTAGGTACGCAGTATTTT.

The rearrangement uses TRBV6-5 and TRBJ2-4; D possibly corresponds to TRBD1 (6 bases). V lost 2 bases and J lost 7, with 9 bases in between. The CDR3 is made up of 13 amino acids. Germline CDR1 reads MNHEY; CDR2 reads SVGAGI. The CDR3 nucleotides read TGTGCCAGCAGTTACGCCCAGGGGAACATTCAGTACTTC. It is translated as CASSYAQGNIQYF.

The rearrangement uses TRBV28 and TRBJ2-7, with D maybe TRBD1 (5 bases). CDR3 length: 14 amino acids. The V end was cut by 5 bases, the J end by 1 base, with 12 bases between. CDR1 and CDR2 from the germline V gene are MDHEN and SYDVKM. The CDR3, as DNA: TGTGCCAGCAGTGAAATGGGGCTATCCTACGAGCAGTACTTC. This encodes CASSEMGLSYEQYF.

This rearrangement joins TRBV11-2 to TRBJ2-3; 14 nucleotides line up with TRBD2. CDR3 length equals 17 residues. V shed 2 bases, J shed 3 bases, and the junction held 4 bases outside the gene matches. CDR1 is SGHAT, CDR2 FQNNGV, per germline. Here the CDR3 reads CASSLKGTSGSTDTQYF. For the CDR3, the DNA is TGTGCCAGCAGCTTAAAGGGGACTAGCGGGAGTACAGATACGCAGTATTTT.

The chain uses TRBV28 and TRBJ1-1; TRBD1 matches at 9 bases. Germline V gene data show CDR1 as MDHEN and CDR2 as SYDVKM. V lost 5 bases, J lost 5 bases, and 9 bases stayed unmatched. The CDR3 runs 15 residues. The CDR3 region is CASSPTTGGRTEAFF. CDR3 nucleotide sequence: TGTGCCAGCAGTCCCACGACAGGGGGTCGTACTGAAGCTTTCTTT.

V gene TRBV5-1 combines with J gene TRBJ2-2; 7 bases fit TRBD1. Germline V CDR1 and CDR2: SGHRS, YFSETQ. The CDR3 runs 13 residues. V gave up 9 bases and J gave up 3 bases; unmatched junction bases: 5. CDR3 sequence reads: CAIGTADTGELFF. CDR3 nucleotides: TGCGCCATAGGGACAGCGGACACCGGGGAGCTGTTTTTT.

J is TRBJ2-7 and V is TRBV4-1; weak D call: TRBD1 (5 bases). Deletions cut 3 bases from V and 2 bases from J, with 17 bases between. From germline, CDR1 is MGHRA and CDR2 YSYEKL. The CDR3 covers 16 residues. The CDR3 coding sequence is TGCGCCAGCAGCCAGCAAGGGGTGGGCAGTGCCTACGAGCAGTACTTC. Protein: CASSQQGVGSAYEQYF.

This clone appeared once. V is TRBV9 and J is TRBJ1-4; 7 nucleotides line up with TRBD1. The CDR3 spans 15 residues. Germline CDR1 reads SGDLS; CDR2 reads YYNGEE. After removal of 0 bases from V and 6 bases from J, the junction contained 5 bases not matched to a gene. Written as DNA, the CDR3 is TGTGCCAGCAGCGTAGCGCCTGGGACAGATGAAAAACTGTTTTTT. This gives the protein CASSVAPGTDEKLFF.

The chain uses TRBV9 and TRBJ1-1; 7 bases are a match to TRBD1. With 4 bases clipped from V and 2 bases from J, the junction kept 5 bases outside the gene matches. Per germline, CDR1 SGDLS and CDR2 YYNGEE. The CDR3 has 14 amino acids. CDR3 in DNA: TGTGCCAGCAGCTCTCGGGACAGCAACACTGAAGCTTTCTTT. Its protein product is CASSSRDSNTEAFF.

A single count supports this clone. This chain joins TRBV4-1 and TRBJ1-2; maybe TRBD1 (6 bases). The CDR3 length is 16 residues. Trimming removed 2 bases from V and 4 bases from J, with 17 bases in between. The germline V gene has CDR1 MGHRA and CDR2 YSYEKL. The CDR3 reads CASSQLPGRGIYGYTF. The CDR3 nucleotides read TGCGCCAGCAGCCAACTCCCAGGGAGGGGGATCTATGGCTACACCTTC.

The V and J genes are TRBV5-4 and TRBJ2-1, with 8 bases matching TRBD1. V lost 7 bases, J lost 5 bases, and 11 bases stayed unmatched. This CDR3 spans 15 amino acids. Germline V CDR1 and CDR2: SGHNT, YYREEE (reference sequence). The CDR3 nucleotides are TGTGCCAGCCAGGGGGCAAGGGACAAGCACAATGAGCAGTTCTTC. As protein: CASQGARDKHNEQFF. Supplemented by reference TRBV5-4 and TRBJ2-1, the full variable domain reads ETGVTQSPTHLIKTRGQQVTLRCSSQSGHNTVSWYQQALGQGPQFIFQYYREEENGRGNFPPRFSGLQFPNYSSELNVNALELDDSALYLCASQGARDKHNEQFFGPGTRLTVL.

This clone was seen just once. The chain uses TRBV18 and TRBJ2-7; TRBD1 aligns across 10 bases. The CDR3 extends over 15 amino acids. Germline V lookup: CDR1 KGHSH, CDR2 LQKENI. Trimming took 4 bases from V and 3 from J; bases not matched to a gene: 6. The CDR3: CASSRPGQGNYEQYF. CDR3 in DNA: TGTGCCAGCTCACGCCCGGGACAGGGGAACTACGAGCAGTACTTC. Based on the CDR3 plus reference TRBV18 and TRBJ2-7, the full variable domain is NAGVMQNPRHLVRRRGQEARLRCSPMKGHSHVYWYRQLPEEGLKFMVYLQKENIIDESGMPKERFSAEFPKEGPSILRIQQVVRGDSAAYFCASSRPGQGNYEQYFGPGTRLTVT.

The J gene is TRBJ2-5, the V gene TRBV5-1; D unresolved. Germline CDR1 SGHRS, CDR2 YFSETQ. With 4 bases removed from V and 2 bases from J, the gap between germline ends came to 9 bases. This CDR3 comprises 13 residues. This chain's CDR3 is CASSPGPQETQYF. In DNA, the CDR3 is TGCGCCAGCAGCCCTGGGCCTCAAGAGACCCAGTACTTC. The whole variable domain, filled in from reference TRBV5-1 and TRBJ2-5, reads KAGVTQTPRYLIKTRGQQVTLSCSPISGHRSVSWYQQTPGQGLQFLFEYFSETQRNKGNFPGRFSGRQFSNSRSEMNVSTLELGDSALYLCASSPGPQETQYFGPGTRLLVL.

This clone appeared once. The genes are TRBV4-1 and TRBJ2-1; no definite D call. Between the trimmed V and J ends, which lost 4 bases and 6 bases, there was a span of 10 bases. The length of the CDR3 is 13 residues. Germline CDR1 is MGHRA and CDR2 is YSYEKL. The CDR3 DNA reads TGCGCCAGCAGCCGAGTCACGCCCAATGAGCAGTTCTTC. Translated, it gives CASSRVTPNEQFF.

The chain carries TRBV9 and TRBJ2-3, with 8 bases identical to TRBD1. The length of the CDR3 is 16 residues. Germline CDR1 reads SGDLS; CDR2 reads YYNGEE. Trimming at V came to 4 bases and at J to 2 bases, leaving 9 bases not matched to a gene. CDR3 residues: CASSLRGQESTDTQYF. In DNA, the CDR3 is TGTGCCAGCAGCTTAAGGGGACAGGAGTCCACAGATACGCAGTATTTT.

V gene TRBV19 combines with J gene TRBJ2-1; D perhaps matches TRBD1 (6 bases). The CDR3 has 13 amino acids. Trimming removed 5 bases from V and 6 bases from J, with 11 bases in between. Germline V gene sequence: CDR1 LNHDA, CDR2 SQIVND (reference sequence). CDR3 DNA sequence: TGTGCCAGTAGTTTCCAGGGGATCAATGAGCAGTTCTTC. This codes for CASSFQGINEQFF.